What follows are 8 T cell receptor beta chains derived from one specimen sequenced in a study of cytomegalovirus exposure and HLA in healthy donors. The primer mix had 60 Vbeta and 13 Jbeta primers. Profiled with immunoSEQ multiplex PCR; TCRdb holds only in-frame clones, not every one. Among 140,000 to 150,000 clones listed, roughly 80% were seen once. The sequenced sample consisted of PBMCs. The receptors were gathered from a woman in her forties in good health and CMV-seropositive.

V gene TRBV14 combines with J gene TRBJ1-2, with D maybe TRBD1 (6 bases). With 4 bases removed from V and 5 bases from J, the gap between germline ends came to 17 bases. The CDR3 contains 15 residues. CDR1 is SGHDN, CDR2 FVKESK, per germline. For the CDR3, the DNA is TGTGCCAGCAGCCCTGGACAGTTAAGGCGGTATGGCTACACCTTC. Translating gives CASSPGQLRRYGYTF.

In this sample, this clone turned up once. The chain combines TRBV19 with TRBJ2-3; D call uncertain. The germline gives CDR1 LNHDA, CDR2 SQIVND (reference sequence). The CDR3 totals 15 residues. V dropped 5 bases and J dropped 1 base, with 13 bases sitting between them. CDR3: CASSPASYRTDTQYF. The CDR3 DNA reads as TGTGCCAGTAGTCCGGCTAGTTACCGCACAGATACGCAGTATTTT.

The chain employs TRBV19 and TRBJ2-5, with 8 bases lining up with TRBD1. The J call may be wrong; the DNA end is better matched by TRBJ2-7. In germline, CDR1 is LNHDA, CDR2 SQIVND (reference sequence). CDR3 length equals 15 residues. The CDR3 loop reads CASSGDRGNSYEQYF. The CDR3 bases are TGTGCCAGTAGTGGAGACAGGGGAAACTCCTACGAGCAGTACTTC.

J is TRBJ1-6 and V is TRBV5-1, with a tentative D call TRBD1 (5 bases). CDR1 and CDR2 from the germline V gene are SGHRS and YFSETQ. The CDR3 is 15 residues long. The V and J ends lost 4 bases and 8 bases respectively, with 16 bases between them. CDR3 coding DNA: TGCGCCAGCAGCGGGGGGAAAGGGTGGGATTCACCCCTCCACTTT. Residues: CASSGGKGWDSPLHF.

The chain uses TRBV29-1 and TRBJ1-3; D gene ambiguous. Looked up from germline, CDR1 is SQVTM and CDR2 is ANQGSEA. V lost 2 bases, J lost 7 bases, and 9 bases lay in between. The CDR3 covers 12 residues. CDR3 region: CSVENSVNTIYF. The CDR3, as DNA: TGCAGCGTTGAAAATTCCGTGAACACCATATATTTT.

This clone was counted a few times. The rearrangement links TRBV4-1 to TRBJ1-1; a possible D gene is TRBD1 (6 bases). CDR3 length: 14 residues. Germline assignment: CDR1 MGHRA and CDR2 YSYEKL. Deletions cut 2 bases from V and 1 base from J, with 8 bases between. The DNA of the CDR3 is TGCGCCAGCAGCCAACAGGGGCAGAACACTGAAGCTTTCTTT. This translates into CASSQQGQNTEAFF.

This sequence joins TRBV28 and TRBJ1-4; TRBD1 might be the D (5 bases). The CDR3 runs to 15 residues. Germline V gene sequence: CDR1 MDHEN, CDR2 SYDVKM. V was trimmed by 1 base and J by 7 bases, leaving 13 bases between them. Here the CDR3 DNA reads TGTGCCAGCAGTTTATCATCAGGGCAAAGTGAAAAACTGTTTTTT. This translates into CASSLSSGQSEKLFF.

The V gene is TRBV6-5, the J gene TRBJ1-2, with no clear D. The CDR3 spans 11 residues. In germline, CDR1 is MNHEY, CDR2 SVGAGI. The ends were cut back, 6 bases at V and 4 bases at J, with 6 bases in the middle. CDR3 nucleotide sequence: TGTGCCAGCAGCCCCGGCTATGGCTACACCTTC. Its translation is CASSPGYGYTF.